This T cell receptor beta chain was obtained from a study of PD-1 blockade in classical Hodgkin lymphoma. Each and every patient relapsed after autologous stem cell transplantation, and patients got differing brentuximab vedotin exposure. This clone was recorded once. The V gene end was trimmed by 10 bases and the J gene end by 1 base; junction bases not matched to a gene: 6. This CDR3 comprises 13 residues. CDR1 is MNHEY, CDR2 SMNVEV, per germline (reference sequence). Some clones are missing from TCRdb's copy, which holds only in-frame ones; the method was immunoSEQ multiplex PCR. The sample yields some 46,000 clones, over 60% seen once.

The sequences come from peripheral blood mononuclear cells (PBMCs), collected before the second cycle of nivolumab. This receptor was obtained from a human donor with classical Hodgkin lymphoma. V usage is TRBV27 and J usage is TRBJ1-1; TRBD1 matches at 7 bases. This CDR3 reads CATWAGGNTEAFF. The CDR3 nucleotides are TGTGCCACCTGGGCAGGGGGGAACACTGAAGCTTTCTTT.